Below, 9 T cell receptor beta chains from the same sample are listed, as sequenced in a study of shared clonotypes between healthy human individuals. Naive CD8 cells, CD45RO-negative and positively selected for CCR7, excluded terminally differentiated effector memory CD45RA+ cells. Assay used: immunoSEQ multiplex PCR; TCRdb lists only in-frame clones, some missing. The data contain 450,000 to 700,000 clones, 95% to 96% of them seen just once; the ten biggest clones take up around 0.097%. Sequenced input: naive CD8+ T cells sorted from blood. All receptors derive from a woman aged 25 to 45 in good health.

The chain recombines TRBV4-2 with TRBJ1-1; tentative D call: TRBD1 (6 bases). The V end lost 0 bases, the J end lost 0 bases, and 17 bases lay between the germline ends. The CDR3 is made up of 18 amino acids. Germline assignment: CDR1 LGHNA and CDR2 YNFKEQ. As DNA, the CDR3 is TGTGCCAGCAGCCAAGAGAGACCCGGCCGGACAGTGAACACTGAAGCTTTCTTT. Its protein product is CASSQERPGRTVNTEAFF.

This sequence joins TRBV5-5 and TRBJ2-7; D perhaps matches TRBD2 (5 bases). The length of the CDR3 is 14 residues. Trimming left V 0 bases short and J 1 base short, with 8 bases between. Per the germline V gene, CDR1 is SGHKS and CDR2 is YYEKEE (reference sequence). This CDR3 is CASSLVRGSYEQYF. The CDR3 coding sequence is TGTGCCAGCAGCTTGGTGCGCGGGTCCTACGAGCAGTACTTC. Filled out from reference TRBV5-5 and TRBJ2-7, the complete variable domain reads DAGVTQSPTHLIKTRGQQVTLRCSPISGHKSVSWYQQVLGQGPQFIFQYYEKEERGRGNFPDRFSARQFPNYSSELNVNALLLGDSALYLCASSLVRGSYEQYFGPGTRLTVT.

The chain is built from TRBV7-6 and TRBJ2-1, with D possibly being TRBD2 (5 bases). This CDR3 has 12 residues. The germline gives CDR1 SGHVS, CDR2 FNYEAQ. V lost 3 bases and J 9 bases, leaving 9 bases between the germline ends. CDR3 in amino acids: CASSFGGREQFF. CDR3 nucleotide sequence: TGTGCCAGCAGCTTTGGCGGGCGTGAGCAGTTCTTC.

The V and J genes are TRBV27 and TRBJ2-3; D is unresolved. The CDR3 is 14 amino acids. Germline CDR1 MNHEY, CDR2 SMNVEV (reference sequence). The V gene lost 5 bases and the J gene lost 1 base, with 10 bases spanning the gap. The CDR3, as DNA: TGTGCCAGCAGTCCGCTAGACGGCACAGATACGCAGTATTTT. Its translation: CASSPLDGTDTQYF.

Notes on this clone: The same CDR3 is also encoded by other DNA sequences in this sample. This chain links TRBV6-5 with TRBJ1-5; D not resolved. Trimming took 6 bases from V and 1 from J, leaving 7 bases between them. This CDR3 contains 13 residues. From germline, CDR1 is MNHEY and CDR2 SVGAGI. This CDR3 reads CASSPGSNQPQHF. DNA for the CDR3: TGTGCCAGCAGCCCCGGGAGCAATCAGCCCCAGCATTTT.

This rearrangement joins TRBV2 to TRBJ2-2, with TRBD1 matching 9 bases. V gave up 7 bases and J gave up 5 bases; unmatched junction bases: 8. The CDR3 length is 15 residues. Looked up from germline, CDR1 is SNHLY and CDR2 is FYNNEI. CDR3 bases: TGTGCCAGCAACGTGGGACAGGGAGTAACCGGGGAGCTGTTTTTT. Protein product: CASNVGQGVTGELFF.

This chain uses TRBV28 with TRBJ2-2, with unresolved D. Germline values: CDR1 MDHEN, CDR2 SYDVKM. The V end was cut by 4 bases, the J end by 6 bases, with 12 bases between. The CDR3 has 14 amino acids. In DNA, the CDR3 is TGTGCCAGCAGTTATACTATGTCGGCCGGGGAGCTGTTTTTT. Amino acids: CASSYTMSAGELFF.

This clone was detected once. This chain connects TRBV6-6 to TRBJ2-1; 10 bases are shared with TRBD2. The J segment lost 3 bases and the V segment lost 2 bases, leaving 1 base of the junction unmatched. Per the germline V gene, CDR1 is MNHNY and CDR2 is SVGAGI (reference sequence). This CDR3 is 15 amino acids long. CDR3: CASSYTSGIYNEQFF. In DNA form, the CDR3 reads TGTGCCAGCAGTTACACTAGCGGGATCTACAATGAGCAGTTCTTC.

The chain has TRBV9 and TRBJ2-3, with D maybe TRBD1 (7 bases). The CDR3 is made up of 15 amino acids. V was cut by 4 bases and J by 3 bases, with 15 bases left in between. The germline CDR1 and CDR2 sequences are SGDLS and YYNGEE. CDR3 sequence (DNA): TGTGCCAGCAGCCGCGGGACAGTTAGGACAGATACGCAGTATTTT. Its translation is CASSRGTVRTDTQYF.